This TCR beta chain was identified during a study of T cell responses to AZD1222 COVID-19 vaccine. V gave up 5 bases and J gave up 10 bases; unmatched junction bases: 10. Looked up from germline, CDR1 is GTSNPN and CDR2 is SVGIG (reference sequence). The CDR3 covers 13 residues. Measured with immunoSEQ multiplex PCR; TCRdb has only the in-frame clones, and not every one. The data show about 140,000 clones, roughly 90% seen once. The chain couples TRBV30 to TRBJ1-1, with 10 bases matching TRBD1. The specimen was peripheral blood, collected on day 0 of AZD1222 vaccination. The TCR comes from an adult in good health. CDR3: CAWGRDRGRGAFF. The CDR3, as DNA: TGTGCCTGGGGTCGGGACAGGGGCCGTGGAGCTTTCTTT.